Here is one TCR beta chain with its context. Its antigen is not known. Germline and junction disagree at one end, which may indicate a read error. Per the germline V gene, CDR1 is DFQATT and CDR2 is SNEGSKA (reference sequence). This CDR3 comprises 11 residues. Cultured CD4+ T cell DNA underwent sequencing with the Oncomine TCR Beta short-read assay. From the PCR reads, TCRdb called clonotypes with MiXCR, one entry per CDR3 protein. The sample has about 12,000 distinct CDR3 sequences, 60% to 75% seen once. Stated treatment: approximately 10-day PBMC culture with coronavirus spike peptide pools or control peptides (ViraFEST assay). This specimen belongs to a study of vaccination and CD4 T cells after COVID-19.

Material for sequencing was CD4+ T cells from blood, cultured in vitro. The chain recombines TRBV20-1 with TRBJ1-2; D unresolved. The receptor comes from a human donor who had recovered from COVID-19. The CDR3 DNA reads TGCAGTGCTGGAGAGGACTATGGCTACACCTTC. It specifies CSAGEDYGYTF.